A selection of T cell receptor beta chains follows, all from one sample in a study of Ad26.COV2.S vaccination and SARS-CoV-2 variants. The protocol was immunoSEQ multiplex PCR, while the TCRdb copy is restricted to in-frame clones and leaves out a portion. The sample records roughly 500,000 clones, roughly 87% being singletons. The specimen was peripheral blood, collected in a trial of Ad26.COV2.S vaccine versus placebo. The receptors shown here come from a person aged 18-60 years who received the Ad26.COV2.S COVID-19 vaccine or a placebo. Each CDR3 is given with its conserved first and last residue. The D gene is left open where the match is weak. Size is stated for part of the rows, as once, few or many counts, or as a class when the clone is expanded.

>.|TRBJ1-5|TRBD1|TRBV28
TGTGCCAGCAGCCTGCCACCGGGACAGCTCAATCAGCCCCAGCATTTT
CASSLPPGQLNQPQHF
>few|TRBJ2-3|.|TRBV5-1
TGCGCCAGCAGCTTGGCAGACACAGATACGCAGTATTTT
CASSLADTDTQYF
>.|TRBJ2-2|.|TRBV5-1
TGCGCCAGCAGCCCACAGATGAACACCGGGGAGCTGTTTTTT
CASSPQMNTGELFF
>.|TRBJ2-7|TRBD2|TRBV6-5
TGTGCCAGCAGTTACAGCGGCCTAGCGGGAATCAACGAGCAGTACTTC
CASSYSGLAGINEQYF
>.|TRBJ2-7|TRBD1|TRBV6-5
TGTGCCAGCAGCCGGGACAGGGGGCTGGCCGAGCAGTACTTC
CASSRDRGLAEQYF
>.|TRBJ2-2|.|TRBV11-3
TGTGCCAGCAGCTTAGTGGTAGCCACCGGGGAGCTGTTTTTT
CASSLVVATGELFF
>few|TRBJ1-3|.|TRBV28
TGTGCCAGCAGGGGGGGTCAGCTCGGGTCCATATATTTT
CASRGGQLGSIYF
>.|TRBJ2-5|.|TRBV19
TGTGCCAGTAGTATAGGAAGGGGGGAGGGTTTCCAAGAGACCCAGTACTTC
CASSIGRGEGFQETQYF
>.|TRBJ1-1|.|TRBV5-5
TGTGCCAGCAGCGGGGGACGGAGCCGAATGAACACTGAAGCTTTCTTT
CASSGGRSRMNTEAFF
>.|TRBJ1-2|TRBD1|TRBV9
TGTGCCAGCAGCCCTCATGTCGGGACAGGGGTCGGTGGCTACACCTTC
CASSPHVGTGVGGYTF
>once|TRBJ1-4|.|TRBV28
TGTGCCAGCAAAGAAGGGCCTAACGCCGTGAAAAAACTGTTTTTT
CASKEGPNAVKKLFF
>.|TRBJ1-1|.|TRBV5-1
TGCGCCAGCAGCTTGGGGGGGACAAGTATGAACACTGAAGCTTTCTTT
CASSLGGTSMNTEAFF
>.|TRBJ2-2|TRBD2|TRBV24-1
TGTGCCACCTCGGCGGGGGTCTCGACCGGGGAGCTGTTTTTT
CATSAGVSTGELFF
>once|TRBJ2-5|.|TRBV11-2
TGTGCCAGCAGCTTAGAAGGGGGCCAAGAGACCCAGTACTTC
CASSLEGGQETQYF
>.|TRBJ2-5|TRBD2|TRBV5-6
TGTGCCAGCAGCTTAGGGGCGGGACTAGCGGAAGAGACCCAGTACTTC
CASSLGAGLAEETQYF
>.|TRBJ2-1|.|TRBV6-6
TGTGCCAGCAGCGACTCCACTGGTTACAATGAGCAGTTCTTC
CASSDSTGYNEQFF
>.|TRBJ1-5|TRBD1|TRBV28
TGTGCCAGCAGGGGAACAGGGGACACTCAGCCCCAGCATTTT
CASRGTGDTQPQHF
>.|TRBJ2-3|TRBD1|TRBV5-1
TGCGCCAGCAGCTTATTACCGGGACAGGGGGCGGATACGCAGTATTTT
CASSLLPGQGADTQYF